Listed below are T cell receptor beta chains from one sample, sequenced in a study of response to subunit inactivated influenza vaccine. Each CDR3 protein gets one entry after TCRdb re-called the RT-PCR reads with MiXCR. This sample has 610,000 or so distinct CDR3 sequences; around 13% occur once, and the top ten carry 11%. Sample: PBMCs from blood, taken approximately 12 days after vaccination. The receptors here all came from a man between 45 and 60 years old who received an inactivated influenza vaccine. Both conserved end residues are part of each CDR3. The order of the fields is clone size, V gene, J gene, D gene, CDR3 protein, CDR3 DNA. The D gene is left open where the match is weak. Where a row states a size, it is once, few, many or the class of an expanded clone; other rows omit it.

size: .; V: TRBV2; J: TRBJ1-6; D: .; CDR3: CASSTDYNSPLHF; DNA: TGTGCCAGCAGTACCGATTATAATTCACCCCTCCACTTT
size: .; V: TRBV14; J: TRBJ2-7; D: .; CDR3: CASADSYSYEQYF; DNA: TGTGCCAGCGCGGACAGCTACTCCTACGAGCAGTACTTC
size: few; V: TRBV20-1; J: TRBJ2-2; D: .; CDR3: CSARDPARALTGELFF; DNA: TGCAGTGCTAGAGATCCCGCCCGGGCGCTGACCGGGGAGCTGTTTTTT
size: .; V: TRBV20-1; J: TRBJ1-1; D: .; CDR3: CSARFTSTEAFF; DNA: TGCAGTGCTAGGTTTACTAGCACTGAAGCTTTCTTT
size: many; V: TRBV10-3; J: TRBJ2-1; D: TRBD1; CDR3: CAITDTGGEQFF; DNA: TGTGCCATCACTGATACAGGGGGTGAGCAGTTCTTC
size: few; V: TRBV27; J: TRBJ1-1; D: .; CDR3: CASSLSRVNTEAFF; DNA: TGTGCCAGCAGTTTATCTCGTGTGAACACTGAAGCTTTCTTT
size: .; V: TRBV29-1; J: TRBJ2-5; D: .; CDR3: CSIRGPPGDQYF; DNA: TGCAGCATTCGGGGACCACCCGGGGACCAGTACTTC
size: few; V: TRBV6-1; J: TRBJ2-2; D: .; CDR3: CASSENGANTGELFF; DNA: TGTGCCAGCAGTGAGAACGGGGCGAACACCGGGGAGCTGTTTTTT
size: few; V: TRBV28; J: TRBJ1-1; D: TRBD1; CDR3: CASSAQGQGPIEAFF; DNA: TGTGCCAGCAGTGCCCAGGGACAGGGCCCGATTGAAGCTTTCTTT
size: .; V: TRBV12-3/TRBV12-4; J: TRBJ1-2; D: .; CDR3: CASTMRGSYGYTF; DNA: TGTGCCAGCACTATGAGGGGAAGCTATGGCTACACCTTC
size: many; V: TRBV12-3/TRBV12-4; J: TRBJ1-2; D: .; CDR3: CASSLRAMWADYGYTF; DNA: TGTGCCAGCAGTTTAAGGGCAATGTGGGCGGACTATGGCTACACCTTC
size: .; V: TRBV3-1; J: TRBJ2-7; D: .; CDR3: CASSPDGNEQYF; DNA: TGTGCCAGCAGCCCAGACGGTAACGAGCAGTACTTC
size: few; V: TRBV20-1; J: TRBJ1-2; D: TRBD1; CDR3: CSAHGQARDYGYTF; DNA: TGCAGTGCACACGGACAGGCTCGGGACTATGGCTACACCTTC
size: .; V: TRBV5-5; J: TRBJ1-6; D: .; CDR3: CASSFESSYNSPLHF; DNA: TGTGCCAGCAGCTTTGAGAGCTCCTATAATTCACCCCTCCACTTT
size: few; V: TRBV28; J: TRBJ2-4; D: .; CDR3: CASRRALDPSLAKNIQYF; DNA: TGTGCCAGCCGTAGGGCCCTGGATCCCTCACTAGCCAAAAACATTCAGTACTTC
size: .; V: TRBV6-1; J: TRBJ1-5; D: .; CDR3: CASKGRMSNQPQHF; DNA: TGTGCCAGCAAGGGACGGATGAGCAATCAGCCCCAGCATTTT
size: .; V: TRBV29-1; J: TRBJ2-5; D: .; CDR3: CSVGQMRETQYF; DNA: TGCAGCGTTGGACAGATGCGAGAGACCCAGTACTTC
size: .; V: TRBV27; J: TRBJ2-1; D: TRBD2; CDR3: CASSHGTSGSYNEQFF; DNA: TGTGCCAGCAGTCATGGGACTAGCGGATCTTACAATGAGCAGTTCTTC
size: .; V: TRBV4-3; J: TRBJ1-6; D: .; CDR3: CASSQDHLRGGNNSPLHF; DNA: TGCGCCAGCAGCCAAGATCACTTAAGGGGTGGAAATAATTCACCCCTCCACTTT